The rows below give T cell receptor beta chains drawn from one sample of a study of blood T cell repertoires in COVID-19. Data came from immunoSEQ multiplex PCR; TCRdb stores just in-frame clones and leaves some out. Among about 210,000 clones listed, around 86% were seen once. Sequenced input: PBMCs or T cells enriched from blood (not recorded which). These receptors were obtained from a woman in her 50s with acute COVID-19. CDR3s include the opening cysteine and the closing phenylalanine or tryptophan. A D gene is named only where the DNA matches it firmly. Not all rows give a size; the values are once, few, many and, for expanded clones, a class.

clone_size	v_call	d_call	j_call	cdr3_aa	cdr3_nt
-	TRBV7-2	-	TRBJ1-6	CASTGEESYNSPLHF	TGTGCCAGCACCGGGGAAGAGAGCTATAATTCACCCCTCCACTTT
-	TRBV7-9	TRBD2	TRBJ2-5	CASSAPGLAGSSQETQYF	TGTGCCAGCAGCGCCCCGGGACTAGCGGGGTCTTCCCAAGAGACCCAGTACTTC
few	TRBV27	TRBD1	TRBJ2-7	CASARQGFSYEQYF	TGTGCCAGCGCGAGACAGGGGTTCTCCTACGAGCAGTACTTC
-	TRBV6-5	-	TRBJ1-1	CASSSRGNTEAFF	TGTGCCAGCAGCTCACGGGGGAACACTGAAGCTTTCTTT
-	TRBV5-1	TRBD1	TRBJ1-5	CASSFEGASNQPQHF	TGCGCCAGCAGCTTCGAGGGGGCGAGCAATCAGCCCCAGCATTTT
-	TRBV28	-	TRBJ2-1	CASSLRGREQFF	TGTGCCAGCAGTTTAAGAGGGAGGGAGCAGTTCTTC
-	TRBV6-5	TRBD1	TRBJ2-1	CASSLRGQGINEQFF	TGTGCCAGCAGCCTACGGGGACAGGGGATCAATGAGCAGTTCTTC
-	TRBV19	TRBD1	TRBJ1-2	CASTGGGLANYGYTF	TGTGCCAGTACAGGAGGGGGCTTGGCTAACTATGGCTACACCTTC
-	TRBV9	TRBD2	TRBJ2-1	CASSTRGDSLYNEQFF	TGTGCCAGCAGCACACGGGGGGACTCCCTCTACAATGAGCAGTTCTTC
-	TRBV20-1	-	TRBJ1-6	CSASEQGTSWNSPLHF	TGCAGTGCAAGTGAACAGGGCACCTCTTGGAATTCACCCCTCCACTTT
-	TRBV5-4	-	TRBJ1-1	CASSTVNTEAFF	TGTGCCAGCAGCACAGTGAACACTGAAGCTTTCTTT
-	TRBV11-2	-	TRBJ2-5	CASSPIKDSQETQYF	TGTGCCAGCAGCCCAATAAAGGACAGCCAAGAGACCCAGTACTTC
once	TRBV29-1	-	TRBJ1-1	CSVERGGNTEAFF	TGCAGCGTTGAGAGGGGAGGGAACACTGAAGCTTTCTTT
once	TRBV6-5	TRBD1	TRBJ1-5	CASSYPGQGSNQPQHF	TGTGCCAGCAGTTACCCGGGACAGGGGAGCAATCAGCCCCAGCATTTT
-	TRBV5-1	TRBD1	TRBJ2-7	CASSQISGTAKTEQYF	TGCGCCAGCAGCCAGATCTCCGGGACAGCAAAAACGGAGCAGTACTTC
-	TRBV7-9	TRBD1	TRBJ1-2	CASSAGQGSYGYTF	TGTGCCAGCAGCGCAGGACAGGGGAGCTATGGCTACACCTTC
-	TRBV7-9	-	TRBJ1-3	CASRPILRLPHSGNTIYF	TGTGCCAGCAGGCCTATACTGAGACTACCACACTCTGGAAACACCATATATTTT
-	TRBV28	-	TRBJ1-1	CASSSLVNTEAFF	TGTGCCAGCAGTTCTCTAGTGAACACTGAAGCTTTCTTT
-	TRBV11-2	TRBD2	TRBJ2-5	CASSLDGGAGGPLETQYF	TGTGCCAGCAGCTTAGACGGCGGAGCGGGGGGGCCATTAGAGACCCAGTACTTC
once	TRBV11-2	TRBD1	TRBJ2-1	CASSLLGQKDNEQFF	TGTGCCAGCAGCTTACTGGGACAGAAGGACAATGAGCAGTTCTTC
-	TRBV2	-	TRBJ2-3	CASIRTGVRTDTQYF	TGTGCCAGCATCAGAACGGGAGTTAGAACAGATACGCAGTATTTT
-	TRBV19	TRBD1	TRBJ2-7	CASTDRGYEQYF	TGTGCCAGCACAGACAGGGGCTACGAGCAGTACTTC
many	TRBV28	-	TRBJ1-2	CASSLNAGRYTF	TGTGCCAGCAGTTTAAACGCAGGGAGGTACACCTTC
-	TRBV9	-	TRBJ1-2	CASSVGDGLGGYTF	TGTGCCAGCAGCGTAGGTGACGGACTCGGAGGCTACACCTTC
-	TRBV7-2	TRBD1	TRBJ2-3	CASSLGVQGAADTQYF	TGTGCCAGCAGCCTAGGAGTCCAGGGGGCTGCAGATACGCAGTATTTT
-	TRBV12-5	TRBD1	TRBJ2-2	CASGFPQGVNTGELFF	TGTGCTAGTGGTTTCCCGCAGGGGGTTAACACCGGGGAGCTGTTTTTT
-	TRBV15	-	TRBJ2-1	CATSRDSPGNNEQFF	TGTGCCACCAGCAGAGATAGCCCCGGGAACAATGAGCAGTTCTTC
-	TRBV28	TRBD2	TRBJ2-1	CASSILSGGAGFF	TGTGCCAGCAGTATCCTTAGCGGGGGGGCTGGGTTCTTC
-	TRBV27	TRBD1	TRBJ1-2	CASRGTGVFGYTF	TGTGCCAGCAGAGGCACAGGGGTGTTTGGCTACACCTTC
-	TRBV4-2	-	TRBJ2-1	CASSQAGMSPEQFF	TGTGCCAGCAGCCAGGCCGGGATGTCCCCAGAGCAGTTCTTC
-	TRBV5-1	-	TRBJ2-1	CASSSVVRGKAGNEQFF	TGCGCCAGCAGCTCGGTCGTTAGAGGGAAGGCTGGGAATGAGCAGTTCTTC
-	TRBV18	-	TRBJ1-6	CASSPSDSNNSPLHF	TGTGCCAGCTCACCCTCGGACAGTAATAATTCACCCCTCCACTTT
-	TRBV7-2	TRBD1	TRBJ2-7	CASSFTGTAAYEQYF	TGTGCCAGCAGCTTCACCGGGACAGCCGCCTACGAGCAGTACTTC
-	TRBV7-2	TRBD1	TRBJ2-7	CASSSRTGGAGEQYF	TGTGCCAGCAGCTCGAGGACAGGGGGCGCGGGCGAGCAGTACTTC
-	TRBV5-4	TRBD2	TRBJ2-7	CASSPGTSGSREQYF	TGTGCCAGCAGCCCGGGGACTAGCGGGAGTCGAGAGCAGTACTTC
-	TRBV25-1	-	TRBJ2-2	CASSGNRVGTSELFF	TGTGCCAGCAGTGGAAACAGGGTGGGAACGTCGGAGCTGTTTTTT
-	TRBV28	TRBD2	TRBJ2-2	CASIAGGAGGELFF	TGTGCCAGCATCGCCGGGGGGGCCGGCGGGGAGCTGTTTTTT
-	TRBV3-1/TRBV3-2	TRBD2	TRBJ2-7	CASTLSGRRDYEQYF	TGTGCCAGCACCCTTAGCGGGAGGCGAGATTACGAGCAGTACTTC
-	TRBV7-2	-	TRBJ2-5	CASSRSLGPPTREETQYF	TGTGCCAGCAGCCGTAGCTTGGGGCCCCCAACTCGGGAAGAGACCCAGTACTTC
once	TRBV6-6	-	TRBJ2-3	CASSPLSTDTQYF	TGTGCCAGCAGTCCCCTCAGCACAGATACGCAGTATTTT
-	TRBV27	TRBD1	TRBJ1-1	CASSLFRDRGPEAFF	TGTGCCAGCAGTTTATTCCGGGACAGGGGGCCTGAAGCTTTCTTT
-	TRBV6-2/TRBV6-3	-	TRBJ2-7	CASSSRDRYYEQYF	TGTGCCAGCAGTTCCCGAGACAGATACTACGAGCAGTACTTC
-	TRBV19	-	TRBJ1-3	CASTGRITSGNTIYF	TGTGCCAGTACCGGGAGGATTACCTCTGGAAACACCATATATTTT
-	TRBV7-3	TRBD1	TRBJ1-1	CASSPFQGALGATEAFF	TGTGCCAGCAGCCCGTTCCAGGGGGCCTTAGGGGCCACTGAAGCTTTCTTT